A single sample is the source of the 15 T cell receptor beta chains below, sequenced in a study of CXCR3-negative and CXCR3-positive naive CD8 T cells. UMI labels and 5' RACE were used to prepare the TRB cDNA libraries. TCRdb reprocessed the 5' RACE reads and keeps a single row for each CDR3 protein, giving no DNA. Its table records about 9,600 distinct CDR3 sequences. Input material: naive CXCR3- CD8+ T cells from blood. Subset meaning: CD45RO-CCR7+CD27+CD95- naive CD8+ T cells lacking CXCR3 (TNR3-). The receptors come from a human donor in good health. Some clones in this sample may be carry-over from other donors' samples.

Frequency places this clonotype as medium-sized. The chain carries TRBV7-4 and TRBJ2-1. The CDR3 runs 14 residues. Per the germline V gene, CDR1 is SGHVT and CDR2 is SQSDAQ. Here the CDR3 reads CASSFSGSYNEQFF.

This clonotype is medium-sized by frequency. The CDR3 loop reads CASNPAGPVDEQFF. The chain couples TRBV2 to TRBJ2-1; the TCRdb call, TRBD2, lacks DNA for checking. Germline values: CDR1 SNHLY, CDR2 FYNNEI. The CDR3 has 14 amino acids.

The rearrangement uses TRBV5-4 and TRBJ2-3; TCRdb's D call, TRBD1, is unchecked because there is no DNA. This CDR3 has 14 amino acids. CDR1 and CDR2 (germline): SGHNT, YYREEE (reference sequence). The CDR3 is CASSPDWGLHTQYF. The full variable domain, completed using reference TRBV5-4 and TRBJ2-3, is ETGVTQSPTHLIKTRGQQVTLRCSSQSGHNTVSWYQQALGQGPQFIFQYYREEENGRGNFPPRFSGLQFPNYSSELNVNALELDDSALYLCASSPDWGLHTQYFGPGTRLTVL.

This sequence joins TRBV15 and TRBJ2-7; TCRdb's D call, TRBD2, is unchecked because there is no DNA. The CDR3 has 15 amino acids. Per germline, CDR1 LNHNV and CDR2 YYDKDF (reference sequence). The CDR3 here is CATSSLLDRNYEQYF.

This chain links TRBV2 with TRBJ1-1; lacking DNA, the TRBD1 call made by TCRdb goes unchecked. The CDR3 is 15 amino acids. The germline gives CDR1 SNHLY, CDR2 FYNNEI. This CDR3 reads CASLPGRTMNTEAFF.

This chain connects TRBV14 to TRBJ2-7; the TRBD1 assignment by TCRdb is unverifiable without DNA. The CDR3 contains 15 residues. Looked up from germline, CDR1 is SGHDN and CDR2 is FVKESK. The CDR3 loop reads CASSQVPMKKLEKYF.

This chain links TRBV19 with TRBJ2-5. CDR1 and CDR2 (germline): LNHDA, SQIVND (reference sequence). The CDR3 has 13 amino acids. CDR3 amino acids: CASSIQVWETQYF. Combining the CDR3 with reference TRBV19 and TRBJ2-5 gives the whole variable domain DGGITQSPKYLFRKEGQNVTLSCEQNLNHDAMYWYRQDPGQGLRLIYYSQIVNDFQKGDIAEGYSVSREKKESFPLTVTSAQKNPTAFYLCASSIQVWETQYFGPGTRLLVL.

The gene calls are TRBV20-1 and TRBJ2-6; without DNA, the TCRdb call of TRBD1 cannot be checked. In germline, CDR1 is DFQATT, CDR2 SNEGSKA (reference sequence). The CDR3 consists of 16 residues. CDR3: CSAPAGQGPGANVLTF.

V is TRBV6-2 or TRBV6-3 and J is TRBJ2-1. This CDR3 comprises 15 residues. Germline V gene data show CDR1 as MNHEY and CDR2 as SVGEGT. CDR3 amino acids: CASSYGPTSYNEQFF.

Its frequency marks this clonotype as medium-sized (0.01 to 0.1%). The chain employs TRBV27 and TRBJ2-7. The CDR3 loop spans 13 amino acids. CDR1 MNHEY and CDR2 SMNVEV come from the germline V gene (reference sequence). CDR3 sequence reads: CASSLGAAYEQYF.

The chain carries TRBV19 and TRBJ1-1. The length of the CDR3 is 13 residues. The germline V gene has CDR1 LNHDA and CDR2 SQIVND (reference sequence). The CDR3 reads CASSRRVGTEAFF.

The chain carries TRBV11-3 and TRBJ2-7; TCRdb's D call of TRBD1 is untestable without DNA. Germline CDR1 and CDR2: SGHNT and YENEEA. The CDR3 is made up of 14 amino acids. Here the CDR3 reads CASSPFQGSDEQYF.

This rearrangement joins TRBV2 to TRBJ2-3; TCRdb's D call of TRBD1 is untestable without DNA. The CDR3 consists of 16 residues. Germline V gene sequence: CDR1 SNHLY, CDR2 FYNNEI. The chain's CDR3 is CASNYGQGGSTDTQYF.

Measured by frequency, this clonotype is medium-sized. The chain joins TRBV10-3 to TRBJ2-1; lacking DNA, the TRBD2 call made by TCRdb goes unchecked. The CDR3 loop spans 15 amino acids. CDR1 ENHRY and CDR2 SYGVKD come from the germline V gene. This CDR3 is CAIWGGRREEGEQFF.

By frequency, this clonotype is medium-sized. The chain has TRBV5-1 and TRBJ1-1. The CDR3 runs 13 residues. Germline CDR1 is SGHRS and CDR2 is YFSETQ. Here the CDR3 reads CASSLGALAEAFF.